This paragraph reports one TCR beta chain. Enrolled during active infection, Seattle patients were then followed longitudinally. As processed by the authors: Amplification with reference gene primers provided the estimates of nucleated cell counts. Measured with immunoSEQ multiplex PCR; TCRdb has only the in-frame clones, and not every one. V, J and clone size were drawn from that table, and D and trimming were deduced from the DNA. The table shows 150,000 to 180,000 clones, with around 85% occurring only once. This specimen belongs to a study of blood T cell repertoires in COVID-19. Study background: From the United States, Italy and Spain came samples of acute and convalescent COVID-19. Sources were T cells, B-cell-depleted T cells, or PBMCs; the material itself was cDNA or gDNA.

V lost 4 bases, J lost 1 base, and 6 bases stayed unmatched. The germline CDR1 and CDR2 sequences are SGHDN and FVKESK. The CDR3 is 15 amino acids. Sequenced sample: peripheral blood. The genes are TRBV14 and TRBJ1-1, with 7 bases fitting TRBD1. The clonotype was recovered from a man aged 55-75 years with COVID-19, enrolled during active disease. The DNA of the CDR3 is TGTGCCAGCAGCCTCCTCGGGACAGCGAACACTGAAGCTTTCTTT. Its translation: CASSLLGTANTEAFF.